The clone carrying this T cell receptor (beta chain) was found many times. CDR3 length: 13 residues. Trimming pared 4 bases from V and 6 bases from J, leaving 12 bases between. In germline, CDR1 is MGHDK, CDR2 SYGVNS. This record belongs to a study of T cells in Graves' hyperthyroidism and ophthalmopathy. Regions amplified from RNA transcripts were the TCR beta CDR3 regions. A first-round RT-PCR of the TCR CDR3 used the HTBI primer set. MiXCR, applied by TCRdb to the multiplex PCR reads, yields one record per CDR3 protein. Seen here are 650,000 to 800,000 distinct CDR3 sequences, approximately 42% observed once, and the top ten hold more than 7%.

This clonotype was obtained from an adult man with Graves' disease, either hyperthyroidism or ophthalmopathy (not recorded which). This chain links TRBV25-1 with TRBJ1-1; D perhaps matches TRBD1 (5 bases). Sequencing used peripheral blood or thyroid tissue (not recorded which). As DNA, the CDR3 is TGTGCCAGCAGTGTCAGGGATGGGGCTGAAGCTTTCTTT. Protein: CASSVRDGAEAFF.